Shown below are 23 T cell receptor beta chains from a single sample sequenced in a study of cytomegalovirus exposure and HLA in healthy donors. PCR primers comprised 60 Vbeta and 13 Jbeta primers. The data were produced by immunoSEQ multiplex PCR, yet TCRdb's version contains in-frame clones alone and is incomplete. The table includes about 140,000 clones, about 80% detected once. Sequencing used PBMCs. The receptors derive from a male donor in good health and CMV-seronegative.

This clone was observed a single time. This chain links TRBV7-8 with TRBJ2-3, with 8 positions matching TRBD1. J was trimmed by 2 bases and V by 6 bases; bases with no gene match: 10. The CDR3 contains 16 residues. CDR1 and CDR2 from the germline V gene are SGHVS and FQNEAQ. The CDR3 DNA reads TGTGCCAGCAGTGTCACGACGGGACAGGACACAGATACGCAGTATTTT. This gives the protein CASSVTTGQDTDTQYF.

The chain joins TRBV28 to TRBJ1-6; the match to TRBD1 covers 9 bases. After removal of 3 bases from V and 9 bases from J, the junction contained 9 bases not matched to a gene. The CDR3 extends over 16 amino acids. Germline CDR1 and CDR2: MDHEN and SYDVKM. CDR3 in amino acids: CASSFLDRGDFSPLHF. The CDR3 bases are TGTGCCAGCAGTTTCCTCGACAGGGGGGATTTTTCACCCCTCCACTTT.

In DNA form, the CDR3 reads TGTGCCAGCAGTCGGGGGTTGAACACCGGGGAGCTGTTTTTT. It translates to CASSRGLNTGELFF. The chain employs TRBV5-4 and TRBJ2-2; weak D call: TRBD2 (6 bases). CDR1 is SGHNT and CDR2 is YYREEE in the germline V gene (reference sequence). There are 14 residues in the CDR3. Trimming pared 5 bases from V and 1 base from J, leaving 9 bases between.

CDR3 in amino acids: CASSQALSGGRNEKLFF. Written as DNA, the CDR3 is TGCGCCAGCAGCCAAGCACTGTCAGGGGGCCGAAATGAAAAACTGTTTTTT. The chain is built from TRBV4-3 and TRBJ1-4; 8 bases map to TRBD1. V lost 1 base and J lost 5; bases outside the gene matches: 9. The germline V gene encodes CDR1 LGHNA and CDR2 YSLEER. This CDR3 region has 17 residues.

V usage is TRBV30 and J usage is TRBJ2-1, with a weak D call TRBD1 (5 bases). Deletions cut 2 bases from V and 9 bases from J, with 11 bases between. The CDR3 covers 12 residues. CDR1 is GTSNPN, CDR2 SVGIG, per germline (reference sequence). The CDR3 bases are TGTGCCTGGAGTTGGGGCACCGGTGAGCAGTTCTTC. Its translation is CAWSWGTGEQFF. Based on the CDR3 plus reference TRBV30 and TRBJ2-1, the full variable domain is SQTIHQWPATLVQPVGSPLSLECTVEGTSNPNLYWYRQAAGRGLQLLFYSVGIGQISSEVPQNLSASRPQDRQFILSSKKLLLSDSGFYLCAWSWGTGEQFFGPGTRLTVL.

The rearrangement uses TRBV5-1 and TRBJ2-1, with 7 bases lining up with TRBD1. V trimming: 2 bases; J trimming: 9 bases; junction bases outside the gene matches: 11. Germline lookup yields CDR1 SGHRS and CDR2 YFSETQ. The CDR3 has 15 residues. The CDR3 nucleotides read TGCGCCAGCAGCTTATCGGGACAGACACGGAGTGAGCAGTTCTTC. It codes for CASSLSGQTRSEQFF.

This clone was counted between two and nine times. The rearrangement joins TRBV4-2 to TRBJ2-7, with TRBD1 identical over 7 bases. The CDR3 loop spans 15 amino acids. The V gene's germline CDR1 is LGHNA and CDR2 YNFKEQ. Trimming took 3 bases from V and 2 from J; bases not matched to a gene: 7. CDR3 protein: CASSQLSGTAYEQYF. In nucleotides, the CDR3 is TGTGCCAGCAGCCAGTTATCCGGGACAGCCTACGAGCAGTACTTC.

This chain links TRBV19 with TRBJ1-2; TRBD1 matches at 7 bases. The CDR3 has 11 residues. Germline V CDR1 and CDR2: LNHDA, SQIVND (reference sequence). The CDR3 nucleotides read TGTGGGGCGGAGGGGGCCTATGGCTACACCTTC. This sequence encodes CGAEGAYGYTF.

This clone has just a few counts. The same CDR3 is also encoded by other DNA sequences in this sample. V and J are TRBV6-1 and TRBJ1-5; 10 bases agree with TRBD1. The CDR3 runs to 14 residues. Germline CDR1 reads MNHNS; CDR2 reads SASEGT. The V and J ends lost 4 bases and 7 bases, in that order; junction bases with no gene match: 4. DNA for the CDR3: TGTGCCAGCAGTGCGACAGGGGGCGGGCAGCCCCAGCATTTT. This encodes CASSATGGGQPQHF.

This clone has a handful of counts. The V gene is TRBV7-9, the J gene TRBJ1-1; TRBD1 matches 7 bases. V trimming: 3 bases; J trimming: 6 bases; junction bases outside the gene matches: 7. The germline V gene has CDR1 SEHNR and CDR2 FQNEAQ (reference sequence). The CDR3 length is 14 residues. The CDR3 DNA follows: TGTGCCAGCAGCTTCACAGGGGTAGGCGCTGAAGCTTTCTTT. It is translated as CASSFTGVGAEAFF.

V usage is TRBV5-4 and J usage is TRBJ1-2; 11 bases map to TRBD1. Germline CDR1 SGHNT, CDR2 YYREEE (reference sequence). The CDR3 is 13 amino acids. V was clipped by 6 bases and J by 6 bases; unmatched bases: 4. The CDR3 here is CASTWDRGNGYTF. The CDR3 DNA sequence: TGTGCCAGCACCTGGGACAGGGGGAATGGCTACACCTTC.

This chain joins TRBV29-1 and TRBJ2-7; possible D gene TRBD2, 5 bases. The CDR3 runs to 11 residues. The germline gives CDR1 SQVTM, CDR2 ANQGSEA. V lost 5 bases and J 3 bases, leaving 8 bases between the germline ends. CDR3 DNA sequence: TGCAGCGTTCTCCGGGACTACGAGCAGTACTTC. It specifies CSVLRDYEQYF.

The gene calls are TRBV4-1 and TRBJ1-2, with 8 bases fitting TRBD1. V shed 4 bases and J 7 bases; nucleotides not matched to a gene: 11. The CDR3 runs 15 residues. The V gene's germline CDR1 is MGHRA and CDR2 YSYEKL. This chain's CDR3 is CASSLRPGQAFGYTF. DNA for the CDR3: TGCGCCAGCAGCCTCCGACCGGGACAGGCCTTTGGCTACACCTTC.

The chain recombines TRBV4-3 with TRBJ1-2; no firm D call. Germline loops: CDR1 LGHNA, CDR2 YSLEER. The CDR3 consists of 15 residues. With 4 bases removed from V and 5 bases from J, the gap between germline ends came to 17 bases. CDR3 region: CASSPGPTQTYGYTF. As DNA, the CDR3 is TGCGCCAGCAGCCCAGGCCCGACCCAAACTTATGGCTACACCTTC.

J is TRBJ1-1 and V is TRBV18; D is uncertain. In germline, CDR1 is KGHSH, CDR2 LQKENI. The V gene lost 6 bases and the J gene lost 0 bases, with 8 bases spanning the gap. The length of the CDR3 is 13 residues. CDR3 nucleotide sequence: TGTGCCAGCTCGTCAGGTTTGAACACTGAAGCTTTCTTT. Its protein product is CASSSGLNTEAFF.

The chain links TRBV5-4 to TRBJ2-7; possibly TRBD2 for D (6 bases). CDR1 and CDR2 (germline): SGHNT, YYREEE (reference sequence). The CDR3 covers 12 residues. V was shortened by 5 bases and J by 6 bases, with 12 bases between the two germline ends. DNA of the CDR3: TGTGCCAGCAGGCGGGGCATTAGCGAGCAGTACTTC. Translating it yields CASRRGISEQYF.

This chain joins TRBV6-5 and TRBJ2-1; perhaps TRBD1 as D (6 bases). The CDR3 has 14 amino acids. Trimming left V 6 bases short and J 6 bases short, with 15 bases between. Germline lookup yields CDR1 MNHEY and CDR2 SVGAGI. Written as DNA, the CDR3 is TGTGCCAGCAGCCAGGACAGTTTCAGCAATGAGCAGTTCTTC. Translating gives CASSQDSFSNEQFF.

This clone has only a few counts. V usage is TRBV7-2 and J usage is TRBJ2-5; TRBD1 matches 7 bases. Trimming took 3 bases from V and 5 from J; bases not matched to a gene: 6. Germline V gene sequence: CDR1 SGHTA, CDR2 FQGNSA. The CDR3 totals 14 residues. The CDR3 DNA reads as TGTGCCAGCAGCTTCAGCAGGGGGTTGGAGACCCAGTACTTC. This encodes CASSFSRGLETQYF.

The genes are TRBV6-5 and TRBJ2-7; D call uncertain. Deletions cut 0 bases from V and 3 bases from J, with 6 bases between. This CDR3 region has 13 residues. The germline V gene has CDR1 MNHEY and CDR2 SVGAGI. This CDR3 reads CASSYSPHYEQYF. As DNA, the CDR3 is TGTGCCAGCAGTTACTCCCCCCACTACGAGCAGTACTTC.

V usage is TRBV5-6 and J usage is TRBJ2-7; 7 bases line up with TRBD1. J gave up 1 base and V 3 bases, and 7 bases lay outside the gene matches. CDR1 and CDR2 from the germline V gene are SGHDT and YYEEEE. The CDR3 covers 15 residues. CDR3 DNA sequence: TGTGCCAGCAGCTACCCGGGACAGCAGTCCTACGAGCAGTACTTC. It codes for CASSYPGQQSYEQYF.

In this sample, this clone turned up once. The gene calls are TRBV7-8 and TRBJ1-2, with 10 bases identical to TRBD1. CDR3 length: 16 residues. V gave up 5 bases and J gave up 4 bases; unmatched junction bases: 10. The V gene's germline CDR1 is SGHVS and CDR2 FQNEAQ. The CDR3 DNA reads TGTGCCAGCAGCCCCGAACCGGGACAGGGGACCTATGGCTACACCTTC. Translating gives CASSPEPGQGTYGYTF.

V is TRBV6-5 and J is TRBJ1-4; 10 bases are a match to TRBD1. Germline lookup yields CDR1 MNHEY and CDR2 SVGAGI. The CDR3 contains 15 residues. Trimming at V came to 4 bases and at J to 6 bases, leaving 5 bases not matched to a gene. The CDR3 DNA sequence: TGTGCCAGCAGTTCCTGGGACAGGGGTTATGAAAAACTGTTTTTT. Translation gives CASSSWDRGYEKLFF.

This clone was seen a handful of times. The V call is TRBV4-1, the J call TRBJ1-1; 7 bases line up with TRBD1. Trimming at V came to 0 bases and at J to 7 bases, leaving 5 bases not matched to a gene. The CDR3 has 14 amino acids. Germline V gene data show CDR1 as MGHRA and CDR2 as YSYEKL. DNA for the CDR3: TGCGCCAGCAGCCAAGAAACAGGGGTGAGTGAAGCTTTCTTT. It is translated as CASSQETGVSEAFF.